This T cell receptor (beta chain) was observed in a study of blood T cell repertoires in COVID-19. Study information: The analysed material was cDNA or gDNA that came from T cells, B-cell-depleted T cells, or PBMCs.

Grouping used clinical history reported by participants in a survey and questionnaire. Only in-frame clones appear in the TCRdb table, and some are missing; sequencing was by immunoSEQ multiplex PCR. In the table there are 200,000 or so clones, around 91% of which are singletons. This clone was observed a single time. Germline CDR1 and CDR2: SGHTA and FQGNSA. The V end was cut by 5 bases, the J end by 8 bases, with 13 bases between. This CDR3 has 13 residues. Sample: PBMCs or T cells enriched from blood (not recorded which). This TCR was sampled from a woman between 18 and 30 years old in a cohort exposed to, infected with or recovered from COVID-19 (not recorded which). The rearrangement joins TRBV7-2 to TRBJ2-1; D possibly corresponds to TRBD2 (6 bases). The chain's CDR3 is CASSPQGGDEQFF. CDR3 nucleotide sequence: TGTGCCAGCAGCCCCCAGGGCGGGGATGAGCAGTTCTTC. The variable domain in full, with the rest retrieved from reference TRBV7-2 and TRBJ2-1, is GAGVSQSPSNKVTEKGKDVELRCDPISGHTALYWYRQSLGQGLEFLIYFQGNSAPDKSGLPSDRFSAERTGGSVSTLTIQRTQQEDSAVYLCASSPQGGDEQFFGPGTRLTVL.